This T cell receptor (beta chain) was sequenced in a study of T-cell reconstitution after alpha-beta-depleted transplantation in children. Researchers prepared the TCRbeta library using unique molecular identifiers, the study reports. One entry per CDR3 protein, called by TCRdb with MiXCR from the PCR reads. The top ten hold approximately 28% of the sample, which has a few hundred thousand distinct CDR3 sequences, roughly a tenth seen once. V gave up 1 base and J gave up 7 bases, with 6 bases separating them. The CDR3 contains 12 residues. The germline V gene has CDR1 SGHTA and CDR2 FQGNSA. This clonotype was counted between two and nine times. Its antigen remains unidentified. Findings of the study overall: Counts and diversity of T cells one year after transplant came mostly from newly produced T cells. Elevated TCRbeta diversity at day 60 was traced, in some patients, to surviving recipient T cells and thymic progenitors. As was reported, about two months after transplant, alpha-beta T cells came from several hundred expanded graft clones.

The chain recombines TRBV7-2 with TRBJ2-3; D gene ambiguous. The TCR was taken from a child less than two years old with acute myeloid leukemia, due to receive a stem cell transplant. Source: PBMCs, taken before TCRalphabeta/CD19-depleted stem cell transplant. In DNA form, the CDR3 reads TGTGCCAGCAGCTTAGTAACGTATACGCAGTATTTT. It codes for CASSLVTYTQYF.